Shown below are 16 T cell receptor beta chains from a single sample sequenced in a study of naive and memory T cell subsets. Alpha and beta constant region primers primed reverse transcription for blood and skin samples. TCRdb independently ran MiXCR on the 5' RACE reads; one entry per CDR3 protein. Among about 25,000 distinct CDR3 sequences listed, roughly 23% were seen once. Whole blood, roughly 2.4 ml, came from adult healthy volunteers. These TCRs come from a female donor in good health.

This clonotype was observed many times. This chain connects TRBV5-6 to TRBJ1-5; weak D call: TRBD1 (5 bases). The CDR3 covers 14 residues. Germline lookup yields CDR1 SGHDT and CDR2 YYEEEE. The V end was cut by 4 bases, the J end by 1 base, with 9 bases between. CDR3 residues: CASSIQGSNQPQHF. The CDR3 DNA sequence: TGTGCCAGCAGCATCCAGGGAAGCAATCAGCCCCAGCATTTT.

This clonotype was found many times. The rearrangement joins TRBV20-1 to TRBJ1-6, with 8 bases fitting TRBD1. Germline V gives CDR1 DFQATT, CDR2 SNEGSKA (reference sequence). The CDR3 contains 12 residues. V lost 1 base and J lost 14; bases outside the gene matches: 4. The CDR3 region is CSARALTGALHF. The CDR3 DNA is TGCAGTGCTAGAGCCTTGACAGGGGCCCTCCACTTT.

This clonotype was detected many times. V usage is TRBV20-1 and J usage is TRBJ2-3, with 7 bases matching TRBD2. The length of the CDR3 is 16 residues. Germline loops: CDR1 DFQATT, CDR2 SNEGSKA (reference sequence). V dropped 0 bases and J dropped 6; count of bases not matched to a gene: 12. For the CDR3, the DNA is TGCAGTGCTAGAGATGCGGCGGGGGAAAGACGGGATACGCAGTATTTT. Its translation is CSARDAAGERRDTQYF.

This chain connects TRBV27 to TRBJ1-1, with D possibly being TRBD1 (6 bases). The V end was cut by 3 bases, the J end by 1 base, with 9 bases between. The CDR3 loop spans 14 amino acids. Germline V gene data show CDR1 as MNHEY and CDR2 as SMNVEV (reference sequence). CDR3 loop: CASSLGHSNTEAFF. CDR3 sequence (DNA): TGTGCCAGCAGTTTGGGACACTCGAACACTGAAGCTTTCTTT.

This clonotype was seen a few times. The CDR3, as DNA: TGCAGCGTCTCCCCAAGGACAGATACCGGGGAGCTGTTTTTT. Translating it yields CSVSPRTDTGELFF. The genes are TRBV29-1 and TRBJ2-2, with a possible D match to TRBD1 (6 bases). The germline V gene has CDR1 SQVTM and CDR2 ANQGSEA. The CDR3 sequence is 14 residues long. Trimming removed 6 bases at V and 5 bases at J, with 16 bases between.

This clonotype has ten or more counts. CDR3 sequence: CSVSGRYSNEQFF. CDR3 bases: TGCAGCGTGAGCGGGAGGTACAGCAATGAGCAGTTCTTC. The chain is built from TRBV29-1 and TRBJ2-1; 9 bases line up with TRBD2. Germline V gene data show CDR1 as SQVTM and CDR2 as ANQGSEA. CDR3 length: 13 residues. Trimming at V came to 6 bases and at J to 6 bases, leaving 6 bases not matched to a gene.

Within the sample, this clonotype is medium-sized. The chain uses TRBV6-4 and TRBJ2-1; TRBD2 agrees at 10 bases. The germline V gene has CDR1 MRHNA and CDR2 SNTAGT. The CDR3 totals 15 residues. V lost 6 bases and J lost 6; bases outside the gene matches: 8. For the CDR3, the DNA is TGTGCCAGCAGAAGTCTAGCGGGAGTGGGCAATGAGCAGTTCTTC. It translates to CASRSLAGVGNEQFF.

The chain uses TRBV20-1 and TRBJ1-5; 7 nucleotides align to TRBD1. CDR3 length: 15 amino acids. CDR1 is DFQATT and CDR2 is SNEGSKA in the germline V gene (reference sequence). With 2 bases clipped from V and 6 bases from J, the junction kept 10 bases outside the gene matches. The CDR3 loop reads CSARIVTGVGQPQHF. The DNA of the CDR3 is TGCAGTGCTAGAATCGTTACAGGGGTAGGTCAGCCCCAGCATTTT.

This clonotype was seen repeatedly, ten times or more. The chain employs TRBV29-1 and TRBJ1-1; possible D gene TRBD1, 5 bases. CDR3 size: 11 residues. V was cut by 6 bases and J by 11 bases, with 16 bases left in between. Germline CDR1 and CDR2: SQVTM and ANQGSEA. The CDR3 DNA reads TGCAGCGTAGATGACGGGGGGACGGCTTTCTTT. Its protein is CSVDDGGTAFF.

By share of the sample, this clonotype is medium-sized (0.01 to 0.1%). The chain carries TRBV5-4 and TRBJ2-3; possibly TRBD1 for D (6 bases). Germline V gene lookup returns CDR1 SGHNT and CDR2 YYREEE (reference sequence). V lost 2 bases, J lost 5 bases, and 15 bases lay in between. The CDR3 is made up of 15 amino acids. The DNA of the CDR3 is TGTGCCAGCAGCTTAGCCAGGGGATCAAAAGATACGCAGTATTTT. This gives the protein CASSLARGSKDTQYF.

V usage is TRBV20-1 and J usage is TRBJ1-4; tentative D call: TRBD1 (6 bases). The V and J ends lost 5 bases and 0 bases respectively, with 10 bases between them. Germline-derived CDR1 and CDR2 are DFQATT and SNEGSKA (reference sequence). This CDR3 is 14 amino acids long. CDR3 in DNA: TGCAGTGCTGCAGACAGGACAACTAATGAAAAACTGTTTTTT. Translated, it gives CSAADRTTNEKLFF.

This clonotype has a count of ten or more. The rearrangement uses TRBV29-1 and TRBJ2-1, with 14 bases identical to TRBD2. CDR1 and CDR2 (germline): SQVTM, ANQGSEA. This CDR3 is built from 16 residues. The V and J ends lost 4 bases and 13 bases, in that order; junction bases with no gene match: 15. CDR3: CSVGVPGTSGRVSQFF. The CDR3 DNA sequence: TGCAGCGTTGGCGTCCCAGGGACTAGCGGGAGAGTAAGCCAGTTCTTC.

The table lists this clonotype with many counts. The J gene is TRBJ2-5, the V gene TRBV2; D unresolved. Germline values: CDR1 SNHLY, CDR2 FYNNEI. This CDR3 contains 11 residues. V was shortened by 7 bases and J by 3 bases, with 6 bases between the two germline ends. The CDR3 DNA sequence: TGTGCCAGCACCCTCAAAGAGACCCAGTACTTC. This translates into CASTLKETQYF.

This clonotype came up many times. This chain joins TRBV5-6 and TRBJ2-1; D is undetermined. The CDR3 is 18 amino acids. Trimming removed 4 bases from V and 0 bases from J, with 20 bases in between. Germline CDR1 and CDR2: SGHDT and YYEEEE. The CDR3 DNA sequence: TGTGCCAGCAGCCCATGGACCCGGGCCTTAAGCTCCTACAATGAGCAGTTCTTC. Amino acids: CASSPWTRALSSYNEQFF.

This clonotype was seen many times. The V and J genes are TRBV20-1 and TRBJ2-7; no clear D. The length of the CDR3 is 13 residues. Germline V gives CDR1 DFQATT, CDR2 SNEGSKA (reference sequence). Trimming took 5 bases from V and 2 from J, leaving 13 bases between them. The CDR3 here is CSAPSLAAYEQYF. CDR3 nucleotides: TGCAGTGCTCCCTCCCTGGCTGCCTACGAGCAGTACTTC.

This clonotype was recorded many times. The chain employs TRBV29-1 and TRBJ2-7, with a tentative D call TRBD1 (5 bases). This CDR3 comprises 12 residues. Per the germline V gene, CDR1 is SQVTM and CDR2 is ANQGSEA. V was pared by 4 bases and J by 2 bases, with 9 bases between. CDR3 sequence (DNA): TGCAGCGTTGGGGCAGGGACCTACGAGCAGTACTTC. It specifies CSVGAGTYEQYF.